The 7 T cell receptor beta chains reported below all come from one sample, sequenced in a study of T cell repertoires in ileal Crohn's disease (dated by TCRdb to about 2019). The sample's time point label is to be understood as: neoterminal ileum biopsy at postoperative endoscopy, about 6 months after surgery. The library was obtained by the immunoSEQ multiplex PCR assay. TCRdb stores this immuneACCESS table with in-frame sequences only. Part of the clones is absent; in the studies checked, under half of the shortfall reflects unresolved V genes, and no reason is known for the rest. This sample is represented by about 12,000 clones; 75% to 85% of them were singletons. 11% of the sample is taken by the ten largest. The sample consisted of ileal tissue. Receptors originate from an adult with Crohn's disease.

In this sample, this clone turned up once. The chain employs TRBV30 and TRBJ1-1; D is unresolved. The V gene's germline CDR1 is GTSNPN and CDR2 SVGIG (reference sequence). This CDR3 comprises 11 residues. V lost 3 bases, J lost 6 bases, and 8 bases lay in between. CDR3 bases: TGTGCCTGGAGCTCCCACTCTGAAGCTTTCTTT. Translated, it gives CAWSSHSEAFF. The full variable domain, rest sourced from reference TRBV30 and TRBJ1-1, is SQTIHQWPATLVQPVGSPLSLECTVEGTSNPNLYWYRQAAGRGLQLLFYSVGIGQISSEVPQNLSASRPQDRQFILSSKKLLLSDSGFYLCAWSSHSEAFFGQGTRLTVV.

This chain connects TRBV7-6 to TRBJ2-3, with 10 bases fitting TRBD2. From germline, CDR1 is SGHVS and CDR2 FNYEAQ. CDR3 length: 16 residues. Trimming cost V 1 base and J 6 bases; bases outside gene matches: 7. This chain's CDR3 is CASSLVSLAGADTQYF. The CDR3 DNA reads TGTGCCAGCAGCTTAGTTAGCCTAGCGGGAGCGGATACGCAGTATTTT. The whole variable domain, filled in from reference TRBV7-6 and TRBJ2-3, reads GAGVSQSPRYKVTKRGQDVALRCDPISGHVSLYWYRQALGQGPEFLTYFNYEAQQDKSGLPNDRFSAERPEGSISTLTIQRTEQRDSAMYRCASSLVSLAGADTQYFGPGTRLTVL.

The J gene is TRBJ2-7, the V gene TRBV10-3; D might be TRBD1 (6 bases). The V and J ends lost 0 bases and 1 base respectively, with 13 bases between them. Germline V gene lookup returns CDR1 ENHRY and CDR2 SYGVKD. This CDR3 is built from 16 residues. DNA for the CDR3: TGTGCCATCAGTGAGTCGCGTGGCAGGGGTTCCTACGAGCAGTACTTC. As protein: CAISESRGRGSYEQYF.

V gene TRBV4-1 combines with J gene TRBJ2-3, with D possibly matching TRBD2 (5 bases). Germline CDR1 and CDR2: MGHRA and YSYEKL. V lost 4 bases, J lost 2 bases, and 13 bases lay in between. This CDR3 is 15 amino acids long. CDR3 DNA sequence: TGCGCCAGCAGCCTAATGGGCGGGTCCACAGATACGCAGTATTTT. Residues: CASSLMGGSTDTQYF.

In regard to this clone: The identical CDR3 is also encoded by other nucleotide sequences in the sample. The chain employs TRBV10-3 and TRBJ1-5; 7 bases match TRBD1. The CDR3 contains 14 residues. V was pared by 4 bases and J by 2 bases, with 2 bases of the junction left unmatched. Germline V CDR1 and CDR2: ENHRY, SYGVKD. The CDR3 region is CAISGTGGNQPQHF. CDR3 sequence (DNA): TGTGCCATCAGTGGAACAGGGGGCAATCAGCCCCAGCATTTT.

V and J are TRBV7-8 and TRBJ2-1; 9 bases agree with TRBD2. Germline trimming cut 5 bases from V and 4 bases from J; bases unmatched to any gene: 6. Germline assignment: CDR1 SGHVS and CDR2 FQNEAQ. The CDR3 has 15 amino acids. Here the CDR3 DNA reads TGTGCCAGCAGCGATCAGCGGGGGGTGTACAATGAGCAGTTCTTC. Protein: CASSDQRGVYNEQFF.

V and J are TRBV20-1 and TRBJ2-5, with no clear D. CDR1 is DFQATT and CDR2 is SNEGSKA in the germline V gene (reference sequence). Trimming took 4 bases from V and 1 from J, leaving 4 bases between them. This CDR3 is 11 amino acids long. The CDR3 is CSATVQETQYF. The CDR3 DNA reads as TGCAGTGCTACCGTCCAAGAGACCCAGTACTTC.